This is a list of T cell receptor beta chains from one sample in a study of T-cell memory formation after mild COVID-19. TCRdb independently ran MiXCR on the 5' RACE reads; one entry per CDR3 protein. The sample lists about 240,000 distinct CDR3 sequences, 9.4% occurring once. Sample: PBMCs or a T cell subset sorted from them (not recorded which). The receptors come from a young man who had mild COVID-19 (a few samples of this study predate the infection). Cell type and time point are not known. The CDR3 runs from the conserved cysteine through the conserved F or W. The D gene is left open where the match is weak. Clone size, where shown, is once, few, many, or a class for clones that have expanded.

CDR3: CASSELYRLGTVAFF
DNA: TGCGCCAGCAGTGAGTTATACAGGTTGGGCACGGTTGCTTTCTTT
D: NA
J: TRBJ1-1
size: NA
V: TRBV10-2

CDR3: CASSWTSGGPGTQYF
DNA: TGTGCCAGCAGCTGGACTAGCGGGGGCCCAGGGACCCAGTACTTC
D: TRBD2
J: TRBJ2-5
size: many
V: TRBV7-2

CDR3: CASSLRAAGGQNEQFF
DNA: TGCGCCAGCAGCTTGAGGGCAGCGGGGGGGCAAAATGAGCAGTTCTTC
D: TRBD2
J: TRBJ2-1
size: few
V: TRBV5-1

CDR3: CASSQDRGGGYTF
DNA: TGTGCCAGCAGCCAAGACAGGGGAGGTGGCTACACCTTC
D: TRBD1
J: TRBJ1-2
size: NA
V: TRBV11-2

CDR3: CASSLMGQDTQYF
DNA: TGCGCCAGCAGCTTGATGGGGCAAGATACGCAGTATTTT
D: NA
J: TRBJ2-3
size: many
V: TRBV5-1

CDR3: CASSLGGVTYNEQFF
DNA: TGTGCCAGCAGCTTAGGCGGGGTGACCTACAATGAGCAGTTCTTC
D: NA
J: TRBJ2-1
size: NA
V: TRBV13

CDR3: CASSLVRSGNTIYF
DNA: TGTGCCAGCAGCTTAGTGCGGTCTGGAAACACCATATATTTT
D: NA
J: TRBJ1-3
size: NA
V: TRBV7-9

CDR3: CASSLLRDGPYEQYF
DNA: TGTGCCAGCAGCTTACTCCGGGACGGTCCCTACGAGCAGTACTTC
D: NA
J: TRBJ2-7
size: few
V: TRBV7-2

CDR3: CASQMGGQKGEQFF
DNA: TGTGCCAGTCAAATGGGGGGACAGAAGGGTGAGCAGTTCTTC
D: NA
J: TRBJ2-1
size: NA
V: TRBV6-5

CDR3: CASSFAAGGSYEQYF
DNA: TGTGCCAGCAGCTTCGCAGCGGGGGGTTCCTACGAGCAGTACTTC
D: TRBD2
J: TRBJ2-7
size: NA
V: TRBV7-2

CDR3: CASFDRAGQPQHF
DNA: TGTGCCAGCTTTGACAGGGCGGGTCAGCCCCAGCATTTT
D: TRBD1
J: TRBJ1-5
size: few
V: TRBV6-2/TRBV6-3

CDR3: CASRPRARRDGYTF
DNA: TGTGCCAGCAGGCCCAGGGCAAGGAGGGATGGCTACACCTTC
D: NA
J: TRBJ1-2
size: NA
V: TRBV7-2

CDR3: CAITGGASNTGELFF
DNA: TGTGCCATTACAGGGGGCGCGTCGAACACCGGGGAGCTGTTTTTT
D: TRBD1
J: TRBJ2-2
size: few
V: TRBV7-9

CDR3: CASSLVAGGYEQYF
DNA: TGTGCCAGCAGCTTAGTTGCGGGGGGCTACGAGCAGTACTTC
D: TRBD2
J: TRBJ2-7
size: few
V: TRBV7-2

CDR3: CASSLIGEQYF
DNA: TGTGCCAGCAGCTTAATTGGAGAGCAGTACTTC
D: NA
J: TRBJ2-7
size: NA
V: TRBV7-2

CDR3: CASSQEPDTSYEQYF
DNA: TGTGCCAGCAGCCAAGAACCGGACACCTCCTACGAGCAGTACTTC
D: NA
J: TRBJ2-7
size: few
V: TRBV3-1

CDR3: CASSHYGGVNTGELFF
DNA: TGTGCCAGCAGCCACTACGGGGGGGTGAACACCGGGGAGCTGTTTTTT
D: TRBD2
J: TRBJ2-2
size: few
V: TRBV4-2

CDR3: CSARDLDRGSAGELFF
DNA: TGCAGTGCTAGAGATCTGGACAGGGGTAGCGCCGGGGAGCTGTTTTTT
D: TRBD1
J: TRBJ2-2
size: NA
V: TRBV20-1

CDR3: CASSLSGGPSNEQFF
DNA: TGCGCCAGCAGCTTGTCGGGGGGCCCTAGCAATGAGCAGTTCTTC
D: NA
J: TRBJ2-1
size: NA
V: TRBV5-1

CDR3: CASNGDRDRAGANVLTF
DNA: TGCGCCAGCAACGGAGACAGGGACAGGGCTGGGGCCAACGTCCTGACTTTC
D: TRBD1
J: TRBJ2-6
size: NA
V: TRBV5-1

CDR3: CASSRYRDTGSPLHF
DNA: TGTGCCAGCAGCAGATACCGGGACACCGGTTCACCCCTCCACTTT
D: NA
J: TRBJ1-6
size: few
V: TRBV9

CDR3: CASSSGAIEQFF
DNA: TGTGCCAGCAGCTCGGGGGCCATTGAGCAGTTCTTC
D: NA
J: TRBJ2-1
size: few
V: TRBV11-2

CDR3: CASSLDAGGPYEQYF
DNA: TGTGCCAGCAGCTTAGACGCCGGGGGGCCCTACGAGCAGTACTTC
D: NA
J: TRBJ2-7
size: once
V: TRBV7-6

CDR3: CASSQVGLAGAWSYNEQFF
DNA: TGCGCCAGCAGCCAAGTGGGCCTAGCGGGGGCTTGGTCCTACAATGAGCAGTTCTTC
D: TRBD2
J: TRBJ2-1
size: many
V: TRBV4-1

CDR3: CASSLGGLDYNEQFF
DNA: TGTGCCAGCAGCCTCGGGGGACTGGACTACAATGAGCAGTTCTTC
D: NA
J: TRBJ2-1
size: NA
V: TRBV9

CDR3: CASSPAGGYSYEQYF
DNA: TGCGCCAGCAGCCCGGCGGGGGGTTATTCCTACGAGCAGTACTTC
D: TRBD2
J: TRBJ2-7
size: NA
V: TRBV5-1

CDR3: CSARSSSGNTIYF
DNA: TGCAGTGCTAGATCGAGCTCTGGAAACACCATATATTTT
D: NA
J: TRBJ1-3
size: NA
V: TRBV20-1

CDR3: CASSGTWGGGQPQHF
DNA: TGTGCCAGCAGCGGGACGTGGGGGGGCGGTCAGCCCCAGCATTTT
D: NA
J: TRBJ1-5
size: NA
V: TRBV5-5

CDR3: CASSRRGITTGNTIYF
DNA: TGCGCCAGCAGCCGCAGGGGGATCACTACTGGAAACACCATATATTTT
D: TRBD1
J: TRBJ1-3
size: NA
V: TRBV5-1

CDR3: CASSRDSRGITYNEQFF
DNA: TGTGCCAGCAGCCGCGATAGCCGGGGGATCACCTACAATGAGCAGTTCTTC
D: NA
J: TRBJ2-1
size: many
V: TRBV7-3

CDR3: CASSLALGPSGIQYF
DNA: TGTGCCAGCAGCTTAGCGCTGGGGCCGTCCGGCATTCAGTACTTC
D: NA
J: TRBJ2-4
size: NA
V: TRBV7-2

CDR3: CASSLLGMGTQYF
DNA: TGTGCCAGCAGCTTATTGGGGATGGGGACCCAGTACTTC
D: NA
J: TRBJ2-5
size: few
V: TRBV7-2

CDR3: CASSPYAGVDGYTF
DNA: TGTGCCAGCAGTCCATATGCGGGGGTGGATGGCTACACCTTC
D: NA
J: TRBJ1-2
size: NA
V: TRBV27

CDR3: CASRFPGQGGDYEQYF
DNA: TGTGCCAGCAGGTTCCCCGGACAGGGAGGTGACTACGAGCAGTACTTC
D: TRBD1
J: TRBJ2-7
size: few
V: TRBV11-2

CDR3: CASSTGAKNIQYF
DNA: TGTGCCAGCAGCACAGGAGCCAAAAACATTCAGTACTTC
D: NA
J: TRBJ2-4
size: NA
V: TRBV7-2

CDR3: CASRSGGQYTGELFF
DNA: TGTGCCAGCCGCTCTGGGGGACAGTACACCGGGGAGCTGTTTTTT
D: TRBD1
J: TRBJ2-2
size: few
V: TRBV12-3/TRBV12-4

CDR3: CASGGETQYF
DNA: TGCGCCAGTGGGGGGGAGACCCAGTACTTC
D: NA
J: TRBJ2-5
size: few
V: TRBV5-1

CDR3: CASSWTGDYGYTF
DNA: TGTGCCAGCAGTTGGACAGGGGACTATGGCTACACCTTC
D: TRBD1
J: TRBJ1-2
size: many
V: TRBV6-5

CDR3: CASSFRLTKNTGELFF
DNA: TGTGCCAGCAGCTTTAGACTCACCAAAAACACCGGGGAGCTGTTTTTT
D: NA
J: TRBJ2-2
size: NA
V: TRBV11-2

CDR3: CASSSRGRQGRSYEQYF
DNA: TGTGCCAGCAGCTCGAGGGGGCGACAGGGAAGGTCCTACGAGCAGTACTTC
D: TRBD1
J: TRBJ2-7
size: few
V: TRBV7-9

CDR3: CASSEGAGISGANVLTF
DNA: TGTGCCAGCAGCGAGGGAGCAGGGATCTCTGGGGCCAACGTCCTGACTTTC
D: NA
J: TRBJ2-6
size: few
V: TRBV9

CDR3: CASSLGTARMETQYF
DNA: TGCGCCAGCAGCTTGGGGACAGCGCGTATGGAGACCCAGTACTTC
D: NA
J: TRBJ2-5
size: many
V: TRBV5-1

CDR3: CASSDGGSGANVLTF
DNA: TGTGCCAGCAGTGATGGGGGGTCCGGGGCCAACGTCCTGACTTTC
D: NA
J: TRBJ2-6
size: NA
V: TRBV6-1

CDR3: CASSYIGGAQEQYF
DNA: TGTGCCAGCAGTTATATCGGGGGGGCTCAAGAGCAGTACTTC
D: TRBD2
J: TRBJ2-7
size: NA
V: TRBV6-5

CDR3: CVSSQGGYSNQPQHF
DNA: TGTGTCAGCAGTCAAGGGGGTTATAGCAATCAGCCCCAGCATTTT
D: NA
J: TRBJ1-5
size: few
V: TRBV28

CDR3: CASSPTVFVGEAFF
DNA: TGTGCCAGCAGCCCCACCGTATTCGTAGGTGAAGCTTTCTTT
D: NA
J: TRBJ1-1
size: NA
V: TRBV7-9

CDR3: CSAREGNGGAFNEQFF
DNA: TGCAGTGCTAGAGAGGGAAACGGGGGGGCCTTCAATGAGCAGTTCTTC
D: TRBD2
J: TRBJ2-1
size: NA
V: TRBV20-1

CDR3: CASSLTGRGPQHF
DNA: TGTGCCAGCAGTCTGACAGGGCGCGGGCCCCAGCATTTT
D: TRBD1
J: TRBJ1-5
size: NA
V: TRBV12-3/TRBV12-4